The T cell receptor (beta chain) described here comes from a study of human T cells and chemical hapten exposure. At the level of the study: TCR yield per sample varied, mainly due to pooled library volumes. Study observations and caveats: Sensitizing with DPC caused no change in TCRs above 1 in 1000 frequency.

This clonotype was recorded at least ten times. Its antigen is not known. Time point indicated: healthy volunteer bleed at 2 weeks. Someone pulled total RNA out of unfractionated whole blood. The study used a library that attached unique molecular identifiers to individual cDNA molecules. Study processing details: A per-sample median of around 100,000 TCRs was observed, with a range of roughly 23,224 to 750,000. TCRdb reprocessed the RACE reads via MiXCR and lists one record per CDR3 protein. TCRdb's processing, not the study's, gives the V and J calls here. The sample records some 50,000 distinct CDR3 sequences, 3.5% to 4.5% being singletons. Sequenced input: whole blood. The source is a human donor in good health. Some clones in this sample may be carry-over from other donors' samples.

CDR3 protein: CASSRSPGQGYEQYF. CDR3 DNA: TGTGCCAGCAGCCGATCCCCGGGACAGGGGTACGAGCAGTACTTC. The chain employs TRBV6-5 and TRBJ2-7, with TRBD1 identical over 10 bases. V lost 6 bases and J lost 4; bases outside the gene matches: 9. The CDR3 has 15 amino acids. The germline CDR1 and CDR2 sequences are MNHEY and SVGAGI.